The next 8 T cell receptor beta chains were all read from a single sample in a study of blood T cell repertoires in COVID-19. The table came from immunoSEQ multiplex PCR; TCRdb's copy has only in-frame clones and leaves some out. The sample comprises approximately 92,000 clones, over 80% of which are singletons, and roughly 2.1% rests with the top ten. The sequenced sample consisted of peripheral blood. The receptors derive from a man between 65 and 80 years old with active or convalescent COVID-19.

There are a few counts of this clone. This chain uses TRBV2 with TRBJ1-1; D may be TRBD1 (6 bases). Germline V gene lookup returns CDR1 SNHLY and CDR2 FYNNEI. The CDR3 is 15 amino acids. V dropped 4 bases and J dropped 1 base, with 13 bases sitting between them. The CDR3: CASSGQGHSNTEAFF. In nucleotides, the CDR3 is TGTGCCAGCAGTGGGCAGGGACATTCGAACACTGAAGCTTTCTTT.

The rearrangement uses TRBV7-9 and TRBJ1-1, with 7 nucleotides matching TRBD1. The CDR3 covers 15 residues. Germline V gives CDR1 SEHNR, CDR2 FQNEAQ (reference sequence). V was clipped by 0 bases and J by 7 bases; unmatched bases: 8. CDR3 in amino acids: CASSLAPGGGDEAFF. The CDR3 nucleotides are TGTGCCAGCAGCTTAGCGCCGGGAGGGGGCGATGAAGCTTTCTTT. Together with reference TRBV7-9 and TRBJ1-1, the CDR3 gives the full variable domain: DTGVSQNPRHKITKRGQNVTFRCDPISEHNRLYWYRQTLGQGPEFLTYFQNEAQLEKSRLLSDRFSAERPKGSFSTLEIQRTEQGDSAMYLCASSLAPGGGDEAFFGQGTRLTVV.

The CDR3 nucleotides are TGTGCCAGTACCTCTCTCCTGACAGGGATCAATCAGCCCCAGCATTTT. The encoded protein is CASTSLLTGINQPQHF. The chain links TRBV19 to TRBJ1-5, with 7 bases lining up with TRBD1. Trimming cost V 7 bases and J 3 bases; bases outside gene matches: 12. The CDR3 has 16 residues. CDR1 LNHDA and CDR2 SQIVND come from the germline V gene (reference sequence).

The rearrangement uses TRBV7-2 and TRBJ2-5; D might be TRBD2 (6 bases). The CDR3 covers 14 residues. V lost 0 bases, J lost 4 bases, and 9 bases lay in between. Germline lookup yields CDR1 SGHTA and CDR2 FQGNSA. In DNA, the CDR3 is TGTGCCAGCAGCTTAGCGGGGCGGGGAGAGACCCAGTACTTC. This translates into CASSLAGRGETQYF.

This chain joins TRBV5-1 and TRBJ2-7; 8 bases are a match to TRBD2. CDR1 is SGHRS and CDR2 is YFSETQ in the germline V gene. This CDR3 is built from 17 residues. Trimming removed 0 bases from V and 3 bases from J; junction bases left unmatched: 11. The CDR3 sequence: CASSLGHGGGNLYEQYF. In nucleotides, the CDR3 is TGCGCCAGCAGCTTGGGGCATGGCGGGGGGAACCTCTACGAGCAGTACTTC.

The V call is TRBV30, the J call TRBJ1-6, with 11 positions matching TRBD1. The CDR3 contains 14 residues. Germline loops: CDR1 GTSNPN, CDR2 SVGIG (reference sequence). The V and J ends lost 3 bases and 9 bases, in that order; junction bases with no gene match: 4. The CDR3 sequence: CAWSSGTGGSPLHF. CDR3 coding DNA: TGTGCCTGGAGCTCCGGGACAGGGGGTTCACCCCTCCACTTT.

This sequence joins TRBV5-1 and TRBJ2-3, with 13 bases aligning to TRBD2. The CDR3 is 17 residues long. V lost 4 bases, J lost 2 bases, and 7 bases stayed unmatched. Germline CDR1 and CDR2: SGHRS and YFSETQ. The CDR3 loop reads CASSPGTSGDFTDTQYF. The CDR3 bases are TGCGCCAGCAGCCCCGGGACTAGCGGGGACTTCACAGATACGCAGTATTTT.

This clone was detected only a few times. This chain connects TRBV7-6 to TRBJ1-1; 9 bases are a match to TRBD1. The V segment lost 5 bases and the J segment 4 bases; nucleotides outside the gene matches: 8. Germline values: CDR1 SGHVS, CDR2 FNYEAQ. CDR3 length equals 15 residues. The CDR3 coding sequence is TGTGCCAGCAGCATATACAGGGGGCGCGGCACTGAAGCTTTCTTT. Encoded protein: CASSIYRGRGTEAFF. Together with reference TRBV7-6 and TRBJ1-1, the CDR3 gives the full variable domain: GAGVSQSPRYKVTKRGQDVALRCDPISGHVSLYWYRQALGQGPEFLTYFNYEAQQDKSGLPNDRFSAERPEGSISTLTIQRTEQRDSAMYRCASSIYRGRGTEAFFGQGTRLTVV.